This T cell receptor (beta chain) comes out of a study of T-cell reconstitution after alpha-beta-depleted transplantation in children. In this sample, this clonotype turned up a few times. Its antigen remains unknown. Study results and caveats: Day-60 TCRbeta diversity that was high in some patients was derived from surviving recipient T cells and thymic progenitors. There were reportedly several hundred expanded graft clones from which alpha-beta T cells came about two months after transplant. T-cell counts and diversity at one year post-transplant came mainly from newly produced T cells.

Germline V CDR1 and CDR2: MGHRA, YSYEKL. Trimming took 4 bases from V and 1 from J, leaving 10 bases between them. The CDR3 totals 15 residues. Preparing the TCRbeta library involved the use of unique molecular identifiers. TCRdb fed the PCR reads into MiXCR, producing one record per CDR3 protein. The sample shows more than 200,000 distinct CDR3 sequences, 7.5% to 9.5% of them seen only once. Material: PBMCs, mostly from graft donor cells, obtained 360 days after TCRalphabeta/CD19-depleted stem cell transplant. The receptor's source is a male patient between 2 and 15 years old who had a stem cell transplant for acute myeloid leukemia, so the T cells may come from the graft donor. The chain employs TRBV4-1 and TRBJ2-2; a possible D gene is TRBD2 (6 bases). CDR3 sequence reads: CASSPGLQNTGELFF. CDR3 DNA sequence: TGCGCCAGCAGCCCCGGACTACAGAACACCGGGGAGCTGTTTTTT.